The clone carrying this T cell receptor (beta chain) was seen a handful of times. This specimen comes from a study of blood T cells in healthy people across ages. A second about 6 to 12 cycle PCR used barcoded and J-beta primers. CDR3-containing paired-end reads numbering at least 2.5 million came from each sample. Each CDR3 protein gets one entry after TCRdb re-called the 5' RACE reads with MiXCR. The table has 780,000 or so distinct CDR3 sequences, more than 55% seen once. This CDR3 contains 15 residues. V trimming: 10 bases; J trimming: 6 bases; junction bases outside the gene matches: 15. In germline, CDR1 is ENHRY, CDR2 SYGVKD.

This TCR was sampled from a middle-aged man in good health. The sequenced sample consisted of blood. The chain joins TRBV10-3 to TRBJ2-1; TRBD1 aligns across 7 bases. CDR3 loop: CASHPRAGGRNEQFF. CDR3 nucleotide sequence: TGTGCCAGTCACCCTAGGGCAGGGGGTCGCAATGAGCAGTTCTTC.